Listed here is a single TCR beta chain. This sample was included in a study of early stage breast cancer tumors. The V and J ends lost 1 base and 3 bases, in that order; junction bases with no gene match: 12. Per germline, CDR1 LGHNA and CDR2 YNFKEQ. The CDR3 sequence is 17 residues long. Here immunoSEQ multiplex PCR was the method, and the copy in TCRdb shows in-frame clones only, minus some. The table lists about 53,000 clones, 75% to 95% of them singletons. The chain joins TRBV4-2 to TRBJ2-7; TRBD2 aligns across 7 bases. This receptor was obtained from a person in their 70s with breast cancer. The source material was blood. The DNA of the CDR3 is TGTGCCAGCAGCCAAGCCTTGCACGCTAGCGGAAACTACGAGCAGTACTTC. Translation gives CASSQALHASGNYEQYF.